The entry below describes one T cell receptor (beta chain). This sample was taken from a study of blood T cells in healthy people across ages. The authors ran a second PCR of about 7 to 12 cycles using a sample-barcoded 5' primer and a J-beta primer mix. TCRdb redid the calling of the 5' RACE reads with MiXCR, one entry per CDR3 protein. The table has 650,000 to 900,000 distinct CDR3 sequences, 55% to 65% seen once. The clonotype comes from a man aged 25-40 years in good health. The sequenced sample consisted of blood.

The CDR3 protein is CAWGQGNLDNEQFF. The CDR3 region has the DNA TGTGCCTGGGGACAGGGAAATCTAGACAATGAGCAGTTCTTC. The chain is built from TRBV30 and TRBJ2-1, with 8 nucleotides matching TRBD1. The V gene end was trimmed by 5 bases and the J gene end by 5 bases; junction bases not matched to a gene: 8. This CDR3 has 14 residues. From germline, CDR1 is GTSNPN and CDR2 SVGIG (reference sequence).